This T cell receptor beta chain was sequenced in a study of cytomegalovirus exposure and HLA in healthy donors. Findings and caveats of the study: Investigators reported under 200 TCR beta chains as tied to cytomegalovirus. It was reported that the classifier diagnosed cytomegalovirus status with high specificity and sensitivity in both the original and validation cohorts.

V was trimmed by 2 bases and J by 6 bases, leaving 5 bases between them. Germline CDR1 is MNHNS and CDR2 is SASEGT. The CDR3 is 11 residues long. About this clone itself: Antigen specificity is unknown.

The table came from immunoSEQ multiplex PCR; TCRdb's copy has only in-frame clones and leaves some out. In the table there are over 150,000 clones, roughly 90% of which are singletons. V gene TRBV6-1 combines with J gene TRBJ2-7; D gene uncertain. The receptor was derived from a woman aged 18-29 years in good health and CMV-seropositive. The sample was PBMCs. The CDR3, as DNA: TGTGCCAGCAGTGAACCCCTCGAGCAGTACTTC. This translates into CASSEPLEQYF.